The 10 T cell receptor beta chains in this list originate from one sample, sequenced in a study of blood T cell repertoires in COVID-19. Clones were sequenced by immunoSEQ multiplex PCR, and TCRdb holds only the in-frame ones, with some missing. This sample has roughly 280,000 clones; less than 90% occur once, and the top ten carry less than 6%. The sequencing input was peripheral blood. The receptors come from a man between 60 and 75 years old who had recovered from COVID-19.

This clone turned up a few times. The V gene is TRBV6-1, the J gene TRBJ2-7; perhaps TRBD2 as D (5 bases). Deletions cut 2 bases from V and 6 bases from J, with 14 bases between. The CDR3 consists of 14 residues. Germline V gives CDR1 MNHNS, CDR2 SASEGT. The CDR3 reads CASSENRGKGEQYF. In DNA, the CDR3 is TGTGCCAGCAGTGAAAACAGAGGGAAGGGCGAGCAGTACTTC.

This clone was detected once. The V call is TRBV27, the J call TRBJ2-4, with D perhaps matching TRBD2 (6 bases). Germline V gene lookup returns CDR1 MNHEY and CDR2 SMNVEV (reference sequence). This CDR3 has 15 residues. V lost 7 bases, J lost 3 bases, and 16 bases lay in between. The CDR3 sequence: CASKGPPGLKNIQYF. DNA for the CDR3: TGTGCCAGCAAGGGGCCTCCGGGACTCAAAAACATTCAGTACTTC.

The chain links TRBV3-1 (or the pseudogene TRBV3-2) to TRBJ2-3, with TRBD1 matching over 8 bases. CDR1 is LGHDT and CDR2 is YNNKEL in the germline V gene (reference sequence). The junction had 4 bases not matched to a gene; V was cut back by 1 base and J by 1 base. CDR3 size: 16 residues. The CDR3 DNA is TGTGCCAGCAGCCAAGGGCAGGGGGCCCGCACAGATACGCAGTATTTT. This gives the protein CASSQGQGARTDTQYF.

This clone was seen only a few times. The chain links TRBV11-1 to TRBJ2-5; 7 nucleotides match TRBD1. V trimming: 6 bases; J trimming: 9 bases; junction bases outside the gene matches: 16. CDR1 SGHAT and CDR2 FQDESV come from the germline V gene (reference sequence). The CDR3 covers 15 residues. CDR3: CASSQDRDRGRAQYF. The CDR3 DNA follows: TGTGCCAGCAGTCAAGACAGGGACCGAGGGCGGGCCCAGTACTTC.

The chain combines TRBV19 with TRBJ2-1; D is possibly TRBD2 (5 bases). This CDR3 region has 14 residues. Trimming took off 6 bases at V and 3 bases at J, with 12 bases between the two ends. Germline lookup yields CDR1 LNHDA and CDR2 SQIVND (reference sequence). CDR3 in amino acids: CASSPERYYNEQFF. The CDR3 coding sequence is TGTGCCAGTAGCCCCGAGCGGTACTACAATGAGCAGTTCTTC.

The rearrangement links TRBV19 to TRBJ2-2; 7 nucleotides agree with TRBD1. Germline lookup yields CDR1 LNHDA and CDR2 SQIVND (reference sequence). The V segment lost 5 bases and the J segment 2 bases; nucleotides outside the gene matches: 8. The CDR3 covers 16 residues. The CDR3 DNA sequence: TGTGCCAGTAGTCACAGGGGTTTAACTAACACCGGGGAGCTGTTTTTT. This gives the protein CASSHRGLTNTGELFF.

This chain links TRBV11-2 with TRBJ1-2; 8 nucleotides line up with TRBD1. Looked up from germline, CDR1 is SGHAT and CDR2 is FQNNGV. This CDR3 has 17 residues. Trimming at V came to 1 base and at J to 7 bases, leaving 14 bases not matched to a gene. The CDR3 spells CASSLVFGAGGASGYTF. The CDR3 DNA reads as TGTGCCAGCAGCTTAGTTTTTGGGGCAGGGGGCGCGAGTGGCTACACCTTC. Filled out from reference TRBV11-2 and TRBJ1-2, the complete variable domain reads EAGVAQSPRYKIIEKRQSVAFWCNPISGHATLYWYQQILGQGPKLLIQFQNNGVVDDSQLPKDRFSAERLKGVDSTLKIQPAKLEDSAVYLCASSLVFGAGGASGYTFGSGTRLTVV.

This clone was picked up one time. In nucleotides, the CDR3 is TGTGCCAGCAGTTCTAGCGGGGGCCCCAAAGAGACCCAGTACTTC. This encodes CASSSSGGPKETQYF. The V gene is TRBV28, the J gene TRBJ2-5; 10 positions match TRBD2. V gave up 4 bases and J gave up 3 bases; unmatched junction bases: 5. The CDR3 is 15 amino acids. Per the germline V gene, CDR1 is MDHEN and CDR2 is SYDVKM.

CDR3 residues: CASSLDVGELFF. CDR3 in DNA: TGTGCCAGCAGCTTAGACGTCGGGGAGCTGTTTTTT. V and J are TRBV11-2 and TRBJ2-2, with unresolved D. This CDR3 has 12 residues. V lost 0 bases, J lost 7 bases, and 3 bases lay in between. In germline, CDR1 is SGHAT, CDR2 FQNNGV.

The chain links TRBV9 to TRBJ2-2; D not resolved. In germline, CDR1 is SGDLS, CDR2 YYNGEE. The V gene lost 0 bases and the J gene lost 6 bases, with 9 bases spanning the gap. The CDR3 extends over 14 amino acids. CDR3: CASSVASDAGELFF. For the CDR3, the DNA is TGTGCCAGCAGCGTAGCCAGCGACGCCGGGGAGCTGTTTTTT.